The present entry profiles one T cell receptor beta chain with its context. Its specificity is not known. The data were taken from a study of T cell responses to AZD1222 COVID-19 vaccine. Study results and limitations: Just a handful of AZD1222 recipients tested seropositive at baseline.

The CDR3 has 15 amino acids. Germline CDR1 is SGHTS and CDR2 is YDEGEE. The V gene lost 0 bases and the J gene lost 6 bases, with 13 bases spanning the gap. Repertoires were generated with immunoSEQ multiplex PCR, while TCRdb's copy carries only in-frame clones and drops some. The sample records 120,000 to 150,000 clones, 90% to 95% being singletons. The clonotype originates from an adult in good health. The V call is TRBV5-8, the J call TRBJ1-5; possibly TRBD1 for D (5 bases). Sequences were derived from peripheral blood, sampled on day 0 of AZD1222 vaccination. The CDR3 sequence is CASSLGRVISQPQHF. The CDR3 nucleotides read TGTGCCAGCAGCTTGGGCAGGGTTATCTCTCAGCCCCAGCATTTT.